Listed here are 20 T cell receptor beta chains from one sample, sequenced in a study of graft-versus-host responses after intestinal transplantation (dated by TCRdb to the early 2020s). Library preparation employed the immunoSEQ multiplex PCR assay. TCRdb obtained this table from immuneACCESS and retained in-frame rearrangements with V and J assigned. These tables miss some clones; where compared with another copy, unresolved V genes account for less than half of the shortfall, and the remainder is unexplained. Recorded for this sample are tens of thousands of clones; 80% to 95% of them occurred a single time. 6.5% to 8.5% of the sample belongs to the ten largest clones. This specimen was bone marrow, taken 734 days after intestinal transplantation. These receptors were obtained from a human patient who received an intestinal transplant, so some T cells may come from the graft donor.

The chain employs TRBV2 and TRBJ2-7; perhaps TRBD2 as D (6 bases). CDR1 is SNHLY, CDR2 FYNNEI, per germline. The CDR3 runs to 12 residues. Trimming removed 11 bases at V and 7 bases at J, with 18 bases between. The CDR3 DNA is TGTGCCTTTCGGGAGCCGGGCGGGGAGCAGTACTTC. Its translation is CAFREPGGEQYF. The full variable domain, rest sourced from reference TRBV2 and TRBJ2-7, is EPEVTQTPSHQVTQMGQEVILRCVPISNHLYFYWYRQILGQKVEFLVSFYNNEISEKSEIFDDQFSVERPDGSNFTLKIRSTKLEDSAMYFCAFREPGGEQYFGPGTRLTVT.

This CDR3 reads CASSDLGGERGELFF. CDR3 sequence (DNA): TGTGCCAGCAGTGACTTGGGAGGAGAGAGGGGGGAGCTGTTTTTT. The chain carries TRBV6-1 and TRBJ2-2; possible D gene TRBD2, 6 bases. The V gene lost 3 bases and the J gene lost 8 bases, with 16 bases spanning the gap. The germline V gene encodes CDR1 MNHNS and CDR2 SASEGT. This CDR3 contains 15 residues.

In this sample, this clone turned up once. The J gene is TRBJ2-5, the V gene TRBV11-2; 8 positions agree with TRBD1. The J call may be in error: the DNA end matches TRBJ2-7 better. The CDR3 consists of 17 residues. The germline V gene has CDR1 SGHAT and CDR2 FQNNGV. CDR3 sequence: CASSLGGLTGEGYEQYF. CDR3 in DNA: TGTGCCAGCAGCTTAGGAGGATTGACAGGGGAAGGCTACGAGCAGTACTTC.

CDR3 sequence reads: CASSKVEGLAGPSGNEQFF. The CDR3 DNA reads TGTGCCAGCAGCAAAGTGGAAGGACTAGCGGGCCCTTCCGGGAATGAGCAGTTCTTC. V usage is TRBV21-1 and J usage is TRBJ2-1; the table's D gene call, TRBD2, was not cross checked with the DNA. TRBV21-1 is termed a pseudogene. The CDR3 is 19 residues long.

CDR3 bases: TGCGCCAGCAGCGTAGACACCCTTGACACCGGGGAGCTGTTTTTT. As protein: CASSVDTLDTGELFF. The chain recombines TRBV5-1 with TRBJ2-2; D remains ambiguous. This CDR3 is 15 amino acids long. V was shortened by 4 bases and J by 3 bases, with 13 bases between the two germline ends. Germline V gene data show CDR1 as SGHRS and CDR2 as YFSETQ.

The genes are TRBV19 and TRBJ1-1; D is unresolved. Looked up from germline, CDR1 is LNHDA and CDR2 is SQIVND (reference sequence). The CDR3 is made up of 15 amino acids. Deletions cut 1 base from V and 1 base from J, with 10 bases between. This CDR3 reads CASSIGGFGNTEAFF. CDR3 sequence (DNA): TGTGCCAGTAGTATAGGAGGGTTTGGGAACACTGAAGCTTTCTTT. Looking up the rest from reference TRBV19 and TRBJ1-1 gives the full variable domain: DGGITQSPKYLFRKEGQNVTLSCEQNLNHDAMYWYRQDPGQGLRLIYYSQIVNDFQKGDIAEGYSVSREKKESFPLTVTSAQKNPTAFYLCASSIGGFGNTEAFFGQGTRLTVV.

This chain uses TRBV6-6 with TRBJ2-1; 10 nucleotides match TRBD2. The CDR3 is 15 residues long. Looked up from germline, CDR1 is MNHNY and CDR2 is SVGAGI (reference sequence). With 6 bases clipped from V and 8 bases from J, the junction kept 10 bases outside the gene matches. The DNA of the CDR3 is TGTGCCAGCAGAAGTTCCAGCGGGAGGGCCCATGAGCAGTTCTTC. Protein sequence: CASRSSSGRAHEQFF.

The chain joins TRBV9 to TRBJ2-1, with 7 bases aligning to TRBD2. The trim removed 3 bases at V and 4 bases at J, leaving 7 bases unmatched. CDR3 length equals 15 residues. Germline loops: CDR1 SGDLS, CDR2 YYNGEE. The CDR3 region is CASSALADPYNEQFF. Here the CDR3 DNA reads TGTGCCAGCAGCGCTCTAGCGGACCCTTACAATGAGCAGTTCTTC.

The chain uses TRBV27 and TRBJ2-2; perhaps TRBD2 as D (6 bases). V was shortened by 5 bases and J by 4 bases, with 17 bases between the two germline ends. The CDR3 sequence is 16 residues long. The germline gives CDR1 MNHEY, CDR2 SMNVEV (reference sequence). This CDR3 reads CASSPSGGELTGELFF. The CDR3 coding sequence is TGTGCCAGCAGTCCCTCGGGCGGGGAGCTCACCGGGGAGCTGTTTTTT.

The chain recombines TRBV7-2 with TRBJ2-5; 11 bases are a match to TRBD2. J was trimmed by 1 base and V by 1 base; bases with no gene match: 2. Germline assignment: CDR1 SGHTA and CDR2 FQGNSA. The CDR3 totals 16 residues. CDR3 coding DNA: TGTGCCAGCAGCTTAGTTAGCGGGGGGGGCCAAGAGACCCAGTACTTC. Its protein is CASSLVSGGGQETQYF.

The V and J genes are TRBV5-1 and TRBJ1-2; 7 bases line up with TRBD1. V gave up 0 bases and J gave up 2 bases; unmatched junction bases: 4. The CDR3 loop spans 15 amino acids. Looked up from germline, CDR1 is SGHRS and CDR2 is YFSETQ. The CDR3 loop reads CASSLDRGSNYGYTF. In DNA, the CDR3 is TGCGCCAGCAGCTTGGACAGGGGCTCCAACTATGGCTACACCTTC. Full variable domain (outside the CDR3, taken from reference TRBV5-1 and TRBJ1-2): KAGVTQTPRYLIKTRGQQVTLSCSPISGHRSVSWYQQTPGQGLQFLFEYFSETQRNKGNFPGRFSGRQFSNSRSEMNVSTLELGDSALYLCASSLDRGSNYGYTFGSGTRLTVV.

This chain joins TRBV9 and TRBJ1-3; no firm D call. CDR1 and CDR2 (germline): SGDLS, YYNGEE. The CDR3 extends over 14 amino acids. V was pared by 3 bases and J by 0 bases, with 7 bases between. CDR3 in DNA: TGTGCCAGCAGCGCCCCGGGCTCTGGAAACACCATATATTTT. Its translation is CASSAPGSGNTIYF.

This sequence joins TRBV6-5 and TRBJ1-4, with 9 bases identical to TRBD1. Germline assignment: CDR1 MNHEY and CDR2 SVGAGI. CDR3 length: 15 amino acids. Unmatched junction bases numbered 9, after V lost 5 bases and J lost 8 bases. Written as DNA, the CDR3 is TGTGCCAGCAGTCTCCCACAGGGGGCGCGAGAAAAACTGTTTTTT. This codes for CASSLPQGAREKLFF.

The chain has TRBV30 and TRBJ2-5; 7 positions agree with TRBD1. Germline V gene sequence: CDR1 GTSNPN, CDR2 SVGIG (reference sequence). The CDR3 loop spans 13 amino acids. With 3 bases clipped from V and 2 bases from J, the junction kept 3 bases outside the gene matches. CDR3 protein: CAWRDRTQETQYF. The CDR3 DNA reads as TGTGCCTGGAGGGACAGGACTCAAGAGACCCAGTACTTC.

The V gene is TRBV18, the J gene TRBJ1-5; a weak D match, TRBD1 (5 bases). V gave up 4 bases and J gave up 0 bases, with 13 bases separating them. Per the germline V gene, CDR1 is KGHSH and CDR2 is LQKENI. The CDR3 contains 16 residues. CDR3 amino acids: CASSLRQIDSNQPQHF. The CDR3, as DNA: TGTGCCAGCTCACTTCGACAGATCGATAGCAATCAGCCCCAGCATTTT.

The chain joins TRBV18 to TRBJ2-7; 11 nucleotides match TRBD1. CDR1 is KGHSH and CDR2 is LQKENI in the germline V gene. J was trimmed by 2 bases and V by 4 bases; bases with no gene match: 4. The CDR3 extends over 15 amino acids. This CDR3 is CASSRDRGVTYEQYF. CDR3 coding DNA: TGTGCCAGCTCACGGGACAGGGGGGTTACCTACGAGCAGTACTTC. Combining the CDR3 with reference TRBV18 and TRBJ2-7 gives the whole variable domain NAGVMQNPRHLVRRRGQEARLRCSPMKGHSHVYWYRQLPEEGLKFMVYLQKENIIDESGMPKERFSAEFPKEGPSILRIQQVVRGDSAAYFCASSRDRGVTYEQYFGPGTRLTVT.

V and J are TRBV7-6 and TRBJ2-7, with TRBD2 identical over 16 bases. This CDR3 comprises 20 residues. Unmatched junction bases numbered 10, after V lost 2 bases and J lost 0 bases. Looked up from germline, CDR1 is SGHVS and CDR2 is FNYEAQ. The chain's CDR3 is CASSLLVGTSGGASSYEQYF. The CDR3 DNA reads TGTGCCAGCAGCTTACTAGTCGGGACTAGCGGGGGGGCGAGCTCCTACGAGCAGTACTTC.

This chain links TRBV28 with TRBJ2-5; perhaps TRBD2 as D (6 bases). The germline V gene has CDR1 MDHEN and CDR2 SYDVKM. V was clipped by 5 bases and J by 5 bases, with 12 bases between them. The CDR3 has 13 amino acids. As DNA, the CDR3 is TGTGCCAGCAGTCCGACGGGACTCGAGACCCAGTACTTC. Protein product: CASSPTGLETQYF. The whole variable domain, remainder taken from reference TRBV28 and TRBJ2-5, is DVKVTQSSRYLVKRTGEKVFLECVQDMDHENMFWYRQDPGLGLRLIYFSYDVKMKEKGDIPEGYSVSREKKERFSLILESASTNQTSMYLCASSPTGLETQYFGPGTRLLVL.

The J gene is TRBJ2-3, the V gene TRBV29-1, with D possibly matching TRBD2 (5 bases). V was trimmed by 8 bases and J by 6 bases, leaving 24 bases between them. The germline V gene encodes CDR1 SQVTM and CDR2 ANQGSEA. This CDR3 comprises 15 residues. Here the CDR3 DNA reads TGCAGCTCGGTTGGACTGAGTATGTCAGCGGATACGCAGTATTTT. Protein sequence: CSSVGLSMSADTQYF.

The J gene is TRBJ1-4, the V gene TRBV2; no firm D call. Trimming pared 3 bases from V and 7 bases from J, leaving 15 bases between. Germline CDR1 reads SNHLY; CDR2 reads FYNNEI. The CDR3 is 15 residues long. CDR3 in amino acids: CASSEPPAGGEKLFF. In DNA, the CDR3 is TGTGCCAGCAGTGAGCCCCCTGCGGGAGGTGAAAAACTGTTTTTT.